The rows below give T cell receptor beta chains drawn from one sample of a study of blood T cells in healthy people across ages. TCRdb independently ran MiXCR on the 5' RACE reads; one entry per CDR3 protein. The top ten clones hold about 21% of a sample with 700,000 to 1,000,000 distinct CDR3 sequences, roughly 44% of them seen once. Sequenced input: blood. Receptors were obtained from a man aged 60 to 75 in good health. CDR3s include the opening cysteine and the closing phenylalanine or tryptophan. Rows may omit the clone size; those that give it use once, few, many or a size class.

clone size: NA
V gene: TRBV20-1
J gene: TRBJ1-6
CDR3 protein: CSAREAAMISPLHF

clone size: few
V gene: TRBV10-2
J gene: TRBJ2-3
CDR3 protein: CASTSEGPSQYF

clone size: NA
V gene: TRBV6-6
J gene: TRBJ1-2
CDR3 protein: CASSPSGTGGLGGYTF

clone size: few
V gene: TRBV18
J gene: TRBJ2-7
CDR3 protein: CASSPPSDEQYF

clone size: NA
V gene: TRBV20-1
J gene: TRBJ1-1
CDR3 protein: CSANLGQGDTEAFF

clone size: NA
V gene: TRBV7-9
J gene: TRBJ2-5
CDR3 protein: CASSPTSGGIQETQYF

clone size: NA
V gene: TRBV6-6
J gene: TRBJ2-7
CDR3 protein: CASSQTDGYEQYF

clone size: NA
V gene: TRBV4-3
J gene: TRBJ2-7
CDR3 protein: CASSQGVLAGGPSYEQYF

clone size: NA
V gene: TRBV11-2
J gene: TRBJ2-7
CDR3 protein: CASSPSGFPKAYEQYF

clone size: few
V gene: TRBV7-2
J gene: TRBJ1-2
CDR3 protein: CASSSAGENYGYTF

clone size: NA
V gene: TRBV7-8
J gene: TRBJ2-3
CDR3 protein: CASSAILGVSDTQYF

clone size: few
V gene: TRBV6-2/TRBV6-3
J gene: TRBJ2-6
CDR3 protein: CASSFQSSGANVLTF

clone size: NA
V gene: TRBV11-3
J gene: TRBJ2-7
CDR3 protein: CASGDRDGTYEQYF

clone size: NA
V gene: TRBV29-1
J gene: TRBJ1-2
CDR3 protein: CSVAGGVVSYGYTF

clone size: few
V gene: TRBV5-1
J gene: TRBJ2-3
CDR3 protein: CASSPPFERGRDTQYF

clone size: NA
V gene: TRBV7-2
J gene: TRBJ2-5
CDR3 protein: CASSSERGGRIWLNRETQYF

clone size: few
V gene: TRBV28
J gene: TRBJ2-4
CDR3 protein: CASSTGGASKNIQYF

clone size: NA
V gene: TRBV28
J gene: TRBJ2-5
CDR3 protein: CASSPEPRSQETQYF

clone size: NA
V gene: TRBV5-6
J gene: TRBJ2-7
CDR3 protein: CASSLRVPTYEQYF

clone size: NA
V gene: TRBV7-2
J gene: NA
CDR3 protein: CASSLEVSSYNEQYF

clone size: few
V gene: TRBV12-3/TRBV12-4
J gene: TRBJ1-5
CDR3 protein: CASSSRGGSNQPQHF

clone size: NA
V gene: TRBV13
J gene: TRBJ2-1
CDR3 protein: CASSLGGPRGEQFF

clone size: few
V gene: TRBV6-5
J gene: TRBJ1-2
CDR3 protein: CASGSGQGSFYGYTF

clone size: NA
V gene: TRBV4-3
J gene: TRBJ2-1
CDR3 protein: CASSTSGGQNEQFF

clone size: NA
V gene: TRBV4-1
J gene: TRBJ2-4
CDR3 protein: CASSQDHRGAKNIQYF

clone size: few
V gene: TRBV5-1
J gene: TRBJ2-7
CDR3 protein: CASSARGRGNSYEQYF

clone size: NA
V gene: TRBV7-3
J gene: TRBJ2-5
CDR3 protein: CASSLQGTNGETQYF

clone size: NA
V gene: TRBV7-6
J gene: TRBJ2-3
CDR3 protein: CASSGSNLDTQYF

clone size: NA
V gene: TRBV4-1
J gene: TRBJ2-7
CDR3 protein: CASSHPTGTGSYEQYF

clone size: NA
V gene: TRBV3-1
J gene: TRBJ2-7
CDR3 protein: CASSQGMIGSYEQYF

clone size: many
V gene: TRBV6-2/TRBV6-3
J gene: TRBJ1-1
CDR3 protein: CASSWGGSEAFF

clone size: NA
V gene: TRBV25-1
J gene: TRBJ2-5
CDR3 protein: CASSYRGALWQETQYF

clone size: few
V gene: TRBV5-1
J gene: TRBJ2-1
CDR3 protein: CASSLDSVPYNEQFF